A selection of T cell receptor beta chains follows, all from one sample in a study of OX40 agonist ivuxolimab in advanced cancers. Generated by immunoSEQ multiplex PCR, the TCRdb table keeps only in-frame clones and is missing some. Of 95,000 to 150,000 clones in the sample, 85% to 90% were seen once. This sample comprised CD4+ or CD8+ T cells sorted from blood, obtained in a trial of the OX40 agonist ivuxolimab. These TCRs come from an adult with an advanced solid tumor such as melanoma, head and neck, liver or kidney cancer. CDR3s include the opening cysteine and the closing phenylalanine or tryptophan. A D gene is named only where the DNA matches it firmly. For some rows the clone size is stated as once, few or many, or as a class when expanded; others skip it.

10	.	TRBV29-1	.	TRBJ2-3	CSASPDTQYF	TGCAGCGCCAGCCCTGATACGCAGTATTTT
13	.	TRBV25-1	.	TRBJ2-1	CASRDFGYNEQFF	TGTGCCAGCCGGGACTTCGGCTACAATGAGCAGTTCTTC
14	TRBD1	TRBV7-6	.	TRBJ2-1	CASSFGQGTNEQFF	TGTGCCAGCAGCTTCGGACAGGGGACCAATGAGCAGTTCTTC
15	TRBD2	TRBV2	.	TRBJ2-1	CASSTGLAGGNEQFF	TGTGCCAGCAGTACGGGACTAGCGGGGGGCAATGAGCAGTTCTTC
14	.	TRBV15	.	TRBJ1-3	CATSRGISGNTIYF	TGTGCCACCAGCAGAGGGATATCTGGAAACACCATATATTTT
13	.	TRBV19	few	TRBJ1-6	CASTTGSNSPLHF	TGTGCCAGTACGACCGGCTCTAATTCACCCCTCCACTTT
14	TRBD1	TRBV28	.	TRBJ1-2	CASSSQQGESGYTF	TGTGCCAGCAGTTCCCAACAGGGGGAAAGTGGCTACACCTTC
11	.	TRBV6-1	few	TRBJ1-6	CASSELSSLHF	TGTGCCAGCAGTGAGTTGAGTTCCCTCCACTTT
14	.	TRBV15	once	TRBJ1-6	CATSTAVEGSPLHF	TGTGCCACCAGCACGGCGGTCGAGGGATCACCCCTCCACTTT
15	.	TRBV7-2	.	TRBJ2-7	CASSSQAGSSYEQYF	TGTGCCAGCAGCTCCCAGGCGGGGAGCTCCTACGAGCAGTACTTC
15	TRBD2	TRBV5-6	once	TRBJ2-1	CASSPGLAGGIEQFF	TGTGCCAGCAGCCCGGGACTAGCGGGGGGGATTGAGCAGTTCTTC
14	.	TRBV30	.	TRBJ1-1	CAWTKQNSNTEAFF	TGTGCCTGGACGAAACAGAATTCGAACACTGAAGCTTTCTTT
15	.	TRBV7-2	.	TRBJ2-7	CASAWGALISYEQYF	TGTGCCAGCGCTTGGGGGGCTTTGATCTCCTACGAGCAGTACTTC
14	.	TRBV2	.	TRBJ1-3	CASLDRSVANTIYF	TGTGCCAGCTTGGACAGAAGCGTCGCAAACACCATATATTTT
14	.	TRBV7-2	.	TRBJ1-5	CASSLLQGNQPQHF	TGTGCCAGCAGTCTCCTCCAGGGGAATCAGCCCCAGCATTTT
13	.	TRBV19	.	TRBJ1-1	CASTPGRGREAFF	TGTGCCAGTACCCCGGGGAGGGGCAGGGAAGCTTTCTTT
13	.	TRBV11-2	.	TRBJ1-6	CASSLVSAGPLHF	TGTGCCAGCAGCTTAGTTTCGGCGGGACCCCTCCACTTT
14	.	TRBV6-1	.	TRBJ2-3	CASSVTGQLDTQYF	TGTGCCAGCAGTGTAACGGGACAACTAGATACGCAGTATTTT
14	TRBD2	TRBV7-2	.	TRBJ2-5	CASSLDRGGWTQYF	TGTGCCAGCAGCTTAGACCGGGGGGGCTGGACCCAGTACTTC
12	.	TRBV5-4	.	TRBJ2-7	CASSDGAYEQYF	TGTGCCAGCAGCGACGGGGCGTACGAGCAGTACTTC
15	.	TRBV7-2	.	TRBJ2-1	CASSLDRSSYNEQFF	TGTGCCAGCAGCTTAGACAGGAGCTCCTACAATGAGCAGTTCTTC
15	.	TRBV7-9	once	TRBJ2-1	CASSPPGPRYNEQFF	TGTGCCAGCAGCCCCCCCGGGCCGAGATACAATGAGCAGTTCTTC
12	.	TRBV7-9	.	TRBJ1-2	CASSLERNGYTF	TGTGCCAGCAGCTTAGAACGGAATGGCTACACCTTC
16	.	TRBV5-4	.	TRBJ2-3	CASSLLSGVSTDTQYF	TGTGCCAGCAGCCTCTTGTCGGGGGTTAGCACAGATACGCAGTATTTT
12	.	TRBV30	.	TRBJ1-1	CAWRVGGTEAFF	TGTGCCTGGAGAGTGGGTGGGACTGAAGCTTTCTTT
16	.	TRBV4-2	once	TRBJ1-2	CASSQDRGRENYGYTF	TGTGCCAGCAGCCAAGATCGAGGCAGAGAAAACTATGGCTACACCTTC
17	.	TRBV7-5	few	TRBJ2-1	CARSTSRQGASYNEQFF	TGTGCCAGAAGCACATCTCGCCAGGGGGCGTCCTACAATGAGCAGTTCTTC
16	TRBD2	TRBV7-7	.	TRBJ2-2	CASSLVAGDPTGELFF	TGTGCTAGCAGCTTAGTGGCGGGGGACCCGACCGGGGAGCTGTTTTTT
12	TRBD1	TRBV6-4	few	TRBJ1-1	CASSETGGKAFF	TGTGCCAGCAGTGAGACAGGGGGCAAAGCTTTCTTT
15	TRBD1	TRBV28	few	TRBJ2-2	CASSFDRVPTGELFF	TGTGCCAGCAGTTTTGACAGGGTGCCAACCGGGGAGCTGTTTTTT
13	TRBD1	TRBV28	.	TRBJ2-2	CALRGRGTGELFF	TGTGCCTTGAGGGGGCGCGGCACCGGGGAGCTGTTTTTT
16	TRBD1	TRBV4-1	.	TRBJ2-7	CASRRTLQDRGYEQYF	TGCGCCAGCAGACGAACACTTCAGGACAGGGGCTACGAGCAGTACTTC
12	.	TRBV14	.	TRBJ1-2	CASSQAGVGYTF	TGTGCCAGCAGCCAAGCAGGGGTGGGCTACACCTTC
13	.	TRBV11-2	.	TRBJ1-1	CASSLVVNTEAFF	TGTGCCAGCAGCTTAGTAGTCAACACTGAAGCTTTCTTT
12	.	TRBV5-1	.	TRBJ2-3	CASSLALDTQYF	TGCGCCAGCAGCTTGGCCCTTGATACGCAGTATTTT
15	.	TRBV7-9	.	TRBJ2-7	CASSPDSIRSYEQYF	TGTGCCAGCAGCCCCGACTCGATCCGCTCCTACGAGCAGTACTTC
15	.	TRBV7-2	.	TRBJ1-5	CASSIGGVGNQPQHF	TGTGCCAGCAGTATAGGGGGGGTCGGCAATCAGCCCCAGCATTTT
14	.	TRBV19	.	TRBJ1-5	CASSIQGQGQPQHF	TGTGCCAGTAGTATACAGGGGCAGGGTCAGCCCCAGCATTTT
15	TRBD2	TRBV30	.	TRBJ2-1	CASTGGVSSYNEQFF	TGTGCCTCGACGGGGGGGGTAAGCTCCTACAATGAGCAGTTCTTC
14	.	TRBV9	.	TRBJ2-1	CASSVESQAAAQFF	TGTGCCAGCAGCGTAGAATCTCAGGCCGCCGCACAGTTCTTC
14	TRBD1	TRBV5-1	.	TRBJ2-7	CASSSGQGANEQYF	TGCGCCAGCAGCTCCGGACAGGGGGCTAACGAGCAGTACTTC
15	.	TRBV27	once	TRBJ2-3	CASSLRSGFSDTQYF	TGTGCCAGCAGTCTTCGATCAGGGTTCAGCGATACGCAGTATTTT
15	.	TRBV7-2	.	TRBJ2-5	CASSLARQKQETQYF	TGTGCCAGCAGCTTAGCGAGGCAGAAACAAGAGACCCAGTACTTC
14	TRBD1	TRBV6-6	.	TRBJ2-7	CASRRTTGGDEQYF	TGTGCCAGCAGGCGGACAACAGGGGGCGACGAGCAGTACTTC
14	TRBD1	TRBV19	.	TRBJ2-7	CASSMGQGVPEQYF	TGTGCCAGTAGTATGGGACAGGGGGTCCCCGAGCAGTACTTC
13	TRBD2	TRBV6-6	.	TRBJ2-3	CASRPGRLDTQYF	TGTGCCAGCAGACCCGGGAGGCTGGATACGCAGTATTTT
15	.	TRBV7-9	.	TRBJ1-4	CASSLEGLRMEKLFF	TGTGCCAGCAGCTTAGAGGGCTTGAGGATGGAAAAACTGTTTTTT